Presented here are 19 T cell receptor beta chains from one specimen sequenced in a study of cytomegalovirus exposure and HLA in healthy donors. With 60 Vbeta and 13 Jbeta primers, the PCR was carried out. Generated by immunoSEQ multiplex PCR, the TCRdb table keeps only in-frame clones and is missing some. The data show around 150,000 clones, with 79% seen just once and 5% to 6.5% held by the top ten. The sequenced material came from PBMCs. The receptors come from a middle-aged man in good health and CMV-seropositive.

The CDR3 protein is CSVVEGGTGNAYGYTF. The CDR3 DNA reads as TGCAGCGTTGTGGAGGGTGGGACAGGGAATGCGTATGGCTACACCTTC. The chain joins TRBV29-1 to TRBJ1-2; 9 bases are shared with TRBD1. This CDR3 has 16 residues. V lost 4 bases to trimming and J lost 5 bases; unmatched junction nucleotides: 14. Germline loops: CDR1 SQVTM, CDR2 ANQGSEA.

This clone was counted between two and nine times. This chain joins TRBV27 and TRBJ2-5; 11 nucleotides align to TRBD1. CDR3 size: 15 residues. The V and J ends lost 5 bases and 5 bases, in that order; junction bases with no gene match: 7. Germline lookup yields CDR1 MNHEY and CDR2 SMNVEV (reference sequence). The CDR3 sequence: CASSPGTGGSETQYF. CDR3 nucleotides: TGTGCCAGCAGTCCCGGGACAGGGGGTTCGGAGACCCAGTACTTC.

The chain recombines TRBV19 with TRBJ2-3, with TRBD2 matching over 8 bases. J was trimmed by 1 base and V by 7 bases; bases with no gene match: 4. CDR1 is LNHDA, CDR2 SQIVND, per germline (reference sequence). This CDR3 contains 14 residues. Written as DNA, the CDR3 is TGTGCCAGTATTTCGCGGGAGGGCACAGATACGCAGTATTTT. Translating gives CASISREGTDTQYF.

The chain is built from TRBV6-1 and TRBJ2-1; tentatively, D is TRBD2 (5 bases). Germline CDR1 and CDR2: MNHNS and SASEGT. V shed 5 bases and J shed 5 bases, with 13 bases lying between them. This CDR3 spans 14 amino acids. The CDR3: CASSLSGADNEQFF. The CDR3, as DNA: TGTGCCAGCAGTCTGAGCGGAGCTGACAATGAGCAGTTCTTC.

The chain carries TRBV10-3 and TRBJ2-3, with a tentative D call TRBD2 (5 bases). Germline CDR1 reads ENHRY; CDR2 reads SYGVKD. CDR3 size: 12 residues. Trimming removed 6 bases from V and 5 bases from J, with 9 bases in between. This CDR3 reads CAISPEVDTQYF. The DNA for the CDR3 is TGTGCCATCAGCCCGGAGGTAGATACGCAGTATTTT.

This chain's CDR3 is CAKTENYGYTF. The CDR3 nucleotides are TGTGCAAAAACTGAGAACTATGGCTACACCTTC. The gene calls are TRBV2 and TRBJ1-2; D is uncertain. Per germline, CDR1 SNHLY and CDR2 FYNNEI. The CDR3 covers 11 residues.

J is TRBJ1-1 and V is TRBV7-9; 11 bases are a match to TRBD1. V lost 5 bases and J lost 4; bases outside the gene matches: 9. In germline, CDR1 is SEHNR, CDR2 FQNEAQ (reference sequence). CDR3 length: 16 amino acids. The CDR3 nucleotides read TGTGCCAGCAGCGAAAGGACAGGGGGCGTTAGCACTGAAGCTTTCTTT. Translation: CASSERTGGVSTEAFF.

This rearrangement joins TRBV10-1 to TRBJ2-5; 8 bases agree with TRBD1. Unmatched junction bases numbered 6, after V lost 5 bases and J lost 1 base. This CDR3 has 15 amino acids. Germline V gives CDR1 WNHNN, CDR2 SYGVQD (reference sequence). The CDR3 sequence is CASSYGTGPQETQYF. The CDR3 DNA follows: TGCGCCAGCAGTTACGGGACAGGTCCCCAAGAGACCCAGTACTTC.

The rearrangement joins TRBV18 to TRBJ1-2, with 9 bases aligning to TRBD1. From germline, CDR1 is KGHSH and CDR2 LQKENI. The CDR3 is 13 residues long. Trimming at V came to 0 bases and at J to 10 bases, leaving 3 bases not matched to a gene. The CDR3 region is CASSPPGTGYYTF. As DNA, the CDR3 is TGTGCCAGCTCACCACCTGGGACAGGGTACTACACCTTC.

The CDR3: CASRDRVADTGELFF. In nucleotides, the CDR3 is TGTGCCAGCAGAGACAGGGTAGCGGACACCGGGGAGCTGTTTTTT. The chain couples TRBV2 to TRBJ2-2, with a possible D match to TRBD1 (7 bases). The V end was cut by 6 bases, the J end by 3 bases, with 14 bases between. CDR1 and CDR2 (germline): SNHLY, FYNNEI. The length of the CDR3 is 15 residues.

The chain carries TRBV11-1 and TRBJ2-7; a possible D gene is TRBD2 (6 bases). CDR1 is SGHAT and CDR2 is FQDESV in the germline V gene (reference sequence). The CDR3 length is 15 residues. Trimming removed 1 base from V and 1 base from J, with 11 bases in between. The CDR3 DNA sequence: TGTGCCAGCAGCTTAGACGGGACTCAATCCTACGAGCAGTACTTC. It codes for CASSLDGTQSYEQYF.

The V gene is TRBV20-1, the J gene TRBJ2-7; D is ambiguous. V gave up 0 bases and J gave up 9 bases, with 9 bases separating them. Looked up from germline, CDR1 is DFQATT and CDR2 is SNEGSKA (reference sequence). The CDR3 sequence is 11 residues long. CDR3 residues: CSARDNGGQYF. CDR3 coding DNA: TGCAGTGCTAGAGATAATGGCGGGCAGTACTTC.

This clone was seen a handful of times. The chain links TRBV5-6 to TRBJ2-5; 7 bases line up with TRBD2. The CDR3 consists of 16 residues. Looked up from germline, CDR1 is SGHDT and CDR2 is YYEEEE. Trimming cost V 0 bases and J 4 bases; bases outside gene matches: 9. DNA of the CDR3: TGTGCCAGCAGCTTGGTAAGGGGAGGGGCCCGAGAGACCCAGTACTTC. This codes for CASSLVRGGARETQYF.

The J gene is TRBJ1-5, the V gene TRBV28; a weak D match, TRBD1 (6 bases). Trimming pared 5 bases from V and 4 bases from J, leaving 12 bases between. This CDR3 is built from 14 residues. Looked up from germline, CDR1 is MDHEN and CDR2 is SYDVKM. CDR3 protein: CASSPDRLNQPQHF. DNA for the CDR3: TGTGCCAGCAGTCCCGACAGGCTAAATCAGCCCCAGCATTTT. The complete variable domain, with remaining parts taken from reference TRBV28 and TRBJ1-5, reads DVKVTQSSRYLVKRTGEKVFLECVQDMDHENMFWYRQDPGLGLRLIYFSYDVKMKEKGDIPEGYSVSREKKERFSLILESASTNQTSMYLCASSPDRLNQPQHFGDGTRLSIL.

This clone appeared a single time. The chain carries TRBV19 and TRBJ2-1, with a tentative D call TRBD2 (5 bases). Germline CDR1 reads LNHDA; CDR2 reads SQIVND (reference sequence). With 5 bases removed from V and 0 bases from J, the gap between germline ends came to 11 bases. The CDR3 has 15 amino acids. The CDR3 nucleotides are TGTGCCAGTAGTCAGGACTCTGGCTCCTACAATGAGCAGTTCTTC. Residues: CASSQDSGSYNEQFF. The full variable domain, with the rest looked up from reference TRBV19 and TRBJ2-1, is DGGITQSPKYLFRKEGQNVTLSCEQNLNHDAMYWYRQDPGQGLRLIYYSQIVNDFQKGDIAEGYSVSREKKESFPLTVTSAQKNPTAFYLCASSQDSGSYNEQFFGPGTRLTVL.

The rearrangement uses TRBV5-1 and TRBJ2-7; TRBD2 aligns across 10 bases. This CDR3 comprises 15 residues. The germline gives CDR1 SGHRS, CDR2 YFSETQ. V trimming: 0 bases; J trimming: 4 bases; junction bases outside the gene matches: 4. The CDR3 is CASSLAGTSAYEQYF. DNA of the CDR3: TGCGCCAGCAGCTTGGCAGGGACTAGCGCTTACGAGCAGTACTTC.

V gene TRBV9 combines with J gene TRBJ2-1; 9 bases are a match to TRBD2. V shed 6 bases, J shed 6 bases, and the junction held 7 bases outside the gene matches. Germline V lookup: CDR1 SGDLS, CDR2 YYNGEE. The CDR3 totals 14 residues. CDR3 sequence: CASKRGLAVNEQFF. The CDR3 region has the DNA TGTGCCAGCAAACGGGGACTAGCCGTCAATGAGCAGTTCTTC.

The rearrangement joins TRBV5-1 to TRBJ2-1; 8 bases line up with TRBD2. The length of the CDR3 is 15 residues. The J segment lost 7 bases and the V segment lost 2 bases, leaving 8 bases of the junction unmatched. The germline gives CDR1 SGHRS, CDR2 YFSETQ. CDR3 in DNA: TGCGCCAGCAGCTTACGGGCCTCGGGGGGGAATGAGCAGTTCTTC. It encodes CASSLRASGGNEQFF.

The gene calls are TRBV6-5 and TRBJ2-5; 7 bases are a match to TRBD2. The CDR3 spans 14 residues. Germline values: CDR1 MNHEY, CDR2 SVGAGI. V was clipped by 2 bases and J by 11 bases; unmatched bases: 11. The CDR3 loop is CASSYATGAGEQYF. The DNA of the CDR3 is TGTGCCAGCAGTTACGCGACCGGGGCGGGGGAGCAGTACTTC.